The 30 T cell receptor beta chains below all came from one sample that was sequenced in a study of memory CD4+ T cells and cytomegalovirus serostatus. The sort gate was single viable CD3+CD4+CD8-CD45RO+ cells for memory CD4+ T cells. The data were produced by immunoSEQ multiplex PCR, yet TCRdb's version contains in-frame clones alone and is incomplete. In the table there are under 45,000 clones, roughly 79% of which are singletons. Specimen: memory CD4+ T cells from blood. Source of these receptors: an adult in good health and CMV-seronegative.

Comment on this clone: This sample includes further DNA sequences coding for the same CDR3. The chain joins TRBV5-1 to TRBJ1-1, with D unclear. CDR1 SGHRS and CDR2 YFSETQ come from the germline V gene. Between the trimmed V and J ends, which lost 5 bases and 9 bases, there was a span of 17 bases. This CDR3 region has 13 residues. CDR3 amino acids: CASRRTADPQAFF. The CDR3 DNA reads TGCGCCAGCAGGCGGACTGCAGATCCCCAAGCTTTCTTT.

This sequence joins TRBV5-1 and TRBJ2-2, with D hard to call. Per the germline V gene, CDR1 is SGHRS and CDR2 is YFSETQ. Trimming shortened V by 5 bases and J by 0 bases, and 14 bases separated the two germline ends. This CDR3 has 16 amino acids. CDR3 loop: CASRYDTGTNTGELFF. CDR3 DNA: TGCGCCAGCAGATACGACACGGGTACGAACACCGGGGAGCTGTTTTTT.

This clone has only one observation. The chain uses TRBV29-1 and TRBJ1-4, with TRBD1 matching 10 bases. Germline V gene lookup returns CDR1 SQVTM and CDR2 ANQGSEA. J gave up 8 bases and V 3 bases, and 3 bases lay outside the gene matches. The CDR3 has 13 amino acids. Written as DNA, the CDR3 is TGCAGCGTTGAGGACAGGGGGGGCGAAAAACTGTTTTTT. Its translation is CSVEDRGGEKLFF. Using reference TRBV29-1 and TRBJ1-4 for the parts outside the CDR3, the full variable domain is SAVISQKPSRDICQRGTSLTIQCQVDSQVTMMFWYRQQPGQSLTLIATANQGSEATYESGFVIDKFPISRPNLTFSTLTVSNMSPEDSSIYLCSVEDRGGEKLFFGSGTQLSVL.

This chain links TRBV2 with TRBJ2-5, with D perhaps matching TRBD1 or TRBD2 (5 bases each). Deletions cut 4 bases from V and 10 bases from J, with 22 bases between. The germline V gene has CDR1 SNHLY and CDR2 FYNNEI. The CDR3 totals 15 residues. CDR3 nucleotide sequence: TGTGCCAGCAGTGTTACGGGGCTCGATGGGGATGGCCAGTACTTC. Protein sequence: CASSVTGLDGDGQYF.

The chain uses TRBV20-1 and TRBJ2-1; D is unclear. The length of the CDR3 is 11 residues. With 3 bases removed from V and 9 bases from J, the gap between germline ends came to 9 bases. Per the germline V gene, CDR1 is DFQATT and CDR2 is SNEGSKA (reference sequence). CDR3 sequence (DNA): TGCAGTGCTAGTACGCCCGGTGAGCAGTTCTTC. Its translation: CSASTPGEQFF.

The chain carries TRBV6-1 and TRBJ1-2, with D possibly TRBD1 on 6 matching bases. The CDR3 spans 13 residues. The germline V and J ends were trimmed by 3 bases and 7 bases, with 12 bases remaining between them. Germline V lookup: CDR1 MNHNS, CDR2 SASEGT. CDR3 coding DNA: TGTGCCAGCAGTGACAGGGGTTACGGTGGCTACACCTTC. It codes for CASSDRGYGGYTF.

J is TRBJ2-3 and V is TRBV12-5; no firm D call. Germline CDR1 is LGHNT and CDR2 is FRNRAP. The V end was cut by 5 bases, the J end by 7 bases, with 19 bases between. The CDR3 covers 15 residues. CDR3 nucleotides: TGTGCTAGTGGTCCCCTGGACCTTATTAAAAATACGCAGTATTTT. Protein sequence: CASGPLDLIKNTQYF.

The gene calls are TRBV19 and TRBJ1-5; the D gene is possibly TRBD1 (5 bases). There are 19 residues in the CDR3. Trimming left V 0 bases short and J 2 bases short, with 20 bases between. Germline V gives CDR1 LNHDA, CDR2 SQIVND (reference sequence). The CDR3 protein is CASSIDLRTPATRNQPQHF. The CDR3 DNA is TGTGCCAGTAGTATAGATCTGAGGACACCCGCAACCCGCAATCAGCCCCAGCATTTT.

The chain links TRBV9 to TRBJ2-3, with 7 bases identical to TRBD2. V gave up 0 bases and J gave up 2 bases; unmatched junction bases: 3. Germline V gives CDR1 SGDLS, CDR2 YYNGEE. CDR3 length: 15 residues. CDR3 sequence (DNA): TGTGCCAGCAGCGTAGTGGGGAGGGTCACAGATACGCAGTATTTT. Translated: CASSVVGRVTDTQYF.

Details on this clone: The junction departs from the called germline gene at one end, perhaps through a read error. The V and J genes are TRBV5-4 and TRBJ2-2; D gene ambiguous. Germline lookup yields CDR1 SGHNT and CDR2 YYREEE (reference sequence). The CDR3 spans 13 residues. CDR3 bases: TGTGCCAGCGGCTTGACTAACACCGGGGAGCTGTTTTTT. Translation gives CASGLTNTGELFF.

The V and J genes are TRBV7-9 and TRBJ2-5; D is tentatively TRBD1 or TRBD2 (6 bases each). The CDR3 length is 15 residues. The germline gives CDR1 SEHNR, CDR2 FQNEAQ (reference sequence). V was pared by 5 bases and J by 3 bases, with 16 bases between. CDR3 loop: CASSLAWGAKETQYF. CDR3 coding DNA: TGTGCCAGCAGCCTGGCCTGGGGGGCAAAAGAGACCCAGTACTTC.

The genes are TRBV4-1 and TRBJ1-6, with TRBD1 matching 7 bases. The CDR3 is 16 residues long. CDR1 is MGHRA and CDR2 is YSYEKL in the germline V gene. V gave up 4 bases and J gave up 10 bases; unmatched junction bases: 13. The CDR3 sequence: CASSRLLQGSWSPLHF. The DNA for the CDR3 is TGCGCCAGCAGCCGCTTATTACAGGGGAGCTGGTCACCCCTCCACTTT.

CDR3 amino acids: CASSYPGTNYEQYF. The CDR3 coding sequence is TGTGCCAGCAGCTACCCGGGCACCAACTACGAGCAGTACTTC. The gene calls are TRBV7-9 and TRBJ2-7, with D unresolved. V gave up 4 bases and J gave up 3 bases, with 13 bases separating them. CDR1 and CDR2 from the germline V gene are SEHNR and FQNEAQ (reference sequence). This CDR3 has 14 residues. Using reference TRBV7-9 and TRBJ2-7 for the parts outside the CDR3, the full variable domain is DTGVSQNPRHKITKRGQNVTFRCDPISEHNRLYWYRQTLGQGPEFLTYFQNEAQLEKSRLLSDRFSAERPKGSFSTLEIQRTEQGDSAMYLCASSYPGTNYEQYFGPGTRLTVT.

This sequence joins TRBV7-9 and TRBJ1-4; the D is unclear. V lost 2 bases, J lost 4 bases, and 8 bases lay in between. The germline CDR1 and CDR2 sequences are SEHNR and FQNEAQ (reference sequence). CDR3 size: 14 residues. CDR3 loop: CASSLRADNEKLFF. The CDR3 DNA reads as TGTGCCAGCAGCTTACGGGCGGATAATGAAAAACTGTTTTTT.

The chain couples TRBV5-6 to TRBJ2-1, with TRBD1 as a possible D gene (5 bases). Germline V gene lookup returns CDR1 SGHDT and CDR2 YYEEEE. The CDR3 is 16 amino acids. Trimming left V 1 base short and J 1 base short, with 12 bases between. DNA of the CDR3: TGTGCCAGCAGCTTGCGGGCAGGGCTTTCCTACAATGAGCAGTTCTTC. This gives the protein CASSLRAGLSYNEQFF.

The chain joins TRBV5-1 to TRBJ2-7; 9 nucleotides agree with TRBD1. Germline V gene sequence: CDR1 SGHRS, CDR2 YFSETQ. V lost 6 bases to trimming and J lost 0 bases; unmatched junction nucleotides: 7. This CDR3 is 15 amino acids long. The CDR3 loop reads CASKSRTGVSYEQYF. DNA for the CDR3: TGCGCCAGCAAGTCGCGGACAGGGGTCTCCTACGAGCAGTACTTC.

Comment on this clone: This same CDR3 is encoded by further DNA sequences in the sample. This chain links TRBV10-3 with TRBJ1-3; D is unclear. This CDR3 region has 12 residues. Trimming took 7 bases from V and 0 from J, leaving 4 bases between them. CDR1 and CDR2 (germline): ENHRY, SYGVKD. As DNA, the CDR3 is TGTGCCATCAAGGACTCTGGAAACACCATATATTTT. Translating it yields CAIKDSGNTIYF.

This rearrangement joins TRBV28 to TRBJ1-2, with TRBD1 identical over 8 bases. V lost 4 bases and J lost 3; bases outside the gene matches: 10. This CDR3 comprises 16 residues. The germline CDR1 and CDR2 sequences are MDHEN and SYDVKM. In nucleotides, the CDR3 is TGTGCCAGCAGTTCCGTATCAGGGGGCGGTTACTATGGCTACACCTTC. Translating it yields CASSSVSGGGYYGYTF.

The V gene is TRBV6-1, the J gene TRBJ1-3; TRBD1 might be the D (5 bases). The CDR3 sequence is 14 residues long. V was clipped by 9 bases and J by 0 bases, with 12 bases between them. Looked up from germline, CDR1 is MNHNS and CDR2 is SASEGT. CDR3 sequence reads: CASRGRPSGNTIYF. CDR3 coding DNA: TGTGCCAGTAGGGGTAGGCCCTCTGGAAACACCATATATTTT.

CDR3 sequence reads: CASSYSKSPGGAEAFF. CDR3 DNA: TGTGCCAGCAGTTACTCGAAAAGTCCCGGCGGGGCTGAAGCTTTCTTT. This chain uses TRBV6-6 with TRBJ1-1; D is undetermined. Germline CDR1 MNHNY, CDR2 SVGAGI (reference sequence). This CDR3 has 16 residues. Trimming took 0 bases from V and 6 from J, leaving 17 bases between them.

This CDR3 is CASSPGGSLSYEQYF. The CDR3 DNA sequence: TGCGCCAGCAGCCCGGGGGGGTCCCTATCCTACGAGCAGTACTTC. The V and J genes are TRBV5-1 and TRBJ2-7; TRBD2 matches at 8 bases. CDR1 and CDR2 (germline): SGHRS, YFSETQ. J lost 1 base, V lost 4 bases, and 7 bases had no gene match. The CDR3 loop spans 15 amino acids.

V and J are TRBV11-2 and TRBJ2-7; TRBD2 matches 7 bases. CDR1 and CDR2 (germline): SGHAT, FQNNGV. V lost 4 bases and J lost 6; bases outside the gene matches: 9. This CDR3 region has 14 residues. The CDR3 DNA reads TGTGCCAGCAGCTCCGCTAGGATAGCGGGCGAGCAGTACTTC. Its protein product is CASSSARIAGEQYF.

The chain has TRBV14 and TRBJ1-1; a possible D gene is TRBD1 (5 bases). The length of the CDR3 is 16 residues. Germline lookup yields CDR1 SGHDN and CDR2 FVKESK. The V end was cut by 4 bases, the J end by 5 bases, with 20 bases between. The CDR3 sequence is CASSPSWTGGGTEAFF. CDR3 in DNA: TGTGCCAGCAGCCCCTCGTGGACTGGGGGGGGGACTGAAGCTTTCTTT.

V gene TRBV4-1 combines with J gene TRBJ1-5; the D gene is possibly TRBD1 (5 bases). Germline CDR1 reads MGHRA; CDR2 reads YSYEKL. This CDR3 region has 14 residues. Trimming left V 3 bases short and J 7 bases short, with 13 bases between. The CDR3: CASSHPPEGQPQHF. CDR3 nucleotides: TGCGCCAGCAGCCACCCACCAGAGGGGCAGCCCCAGCATTTT.

This clone occurred once. The J gene is TRBJ2-3, the V gene TRBV18, with D perhaps TRBD1 (5 bases). Per the germline V gene, CDR1 is KGHSH and CDR2 is LQKENI. The ends were cut back, 3 bases at V and 7 bases at J, with 11 bases in the middle. This CDR3 contains 13 residues. CDR3 loop: CASSPSRENTQYF. CDR3 bases: TGTGCCAGCTCACCCAGCAGGGAAAATACGCAGTATTTT.

This clone appeared a few times. This chain connects TRBV5-1 to TRBJ2-4, with unresolved D. The CDR3 contains 14 residues. Trimming removed 2 bases from V and 7 bases from J, with 13 bases in between. Germline V gene data show CDR1 as SGHRS and CDR2 as YFSETQ. The CDR3 nucleotides read TGCGCCAGCAGCTTTGAGGCCGGCACGAACATTCAGTACTTC. It translates to CASSFEAGTNIQYF.

In this sample, this clone turned up once. This sequence joins TRBV6-6 and TRBJ1-2; D call uncertain. CDR3 size: 14 residues. The germline CDR1 and CDR2 sequences are MNHNY and SVGAGI (reference sequence). The V end was cut by 3 bases, the J end by 7 bases, with 15 bases between. CDR3 residues: CASSYDQRVGGYTF. DNA of the CDR3: TGTGCCAGCAGTTATGACCAACGGGTGGGTGGCTACACCTTC.

The chain is built from TRBV19 and TRBJ1-2; the D is unclear. The length of the CDR3 is 16 residues. In germline, CDR1 is LNHDA, CDR2 SQIVND (reference sequence). The ends were cut back, 8 bases at V and 0 bases at J, with 19 bases in the middle. The CDR3 protein is CASHHRRPLANYGYTF. In DNA, the CDR3 is TGTGCCAGTCACCACCGACGACCTCTAGCTAACTATGGCTACACCTTC.

In its sample, this clone was seen a few times. This chain connects TRBV9 to TRBJ2-3; D not resolved. This CDR3 is 14 amino acids long. The V end lost 4 bases, the J end lost 5 bases, and 14 bases lay between the germline ends. CDR1 is SGDLS, CDR2 YYNGEE, per germline. The CDR3 DNA is TGTGCCAGCAGCAAGACCCCCCCAAGAGATACGCAGTATTTT. Encoded protein: CASSKTPPRDTQYF. Filled out from reference TRBV9 and TRBJ2-3, the complete variable domain reads DSGVTQTPKHLITATGQRVTLRCSPRSGDLSVYWYQQSLDQGLQFLIQYYNGEERAKGNILERFSAQQFPDLHSELNLSSLELGDSALYFCASSKTPPRDTQYFGPGTRLTVL.

This rearrangement joins TRBV6-4 to TRBJ2-1, with TRBD2 as a possible D gene (7 bases). This CDR3 comprises 17 residues. The V end lost 5 bases, the J end lost 7 bases, and 24 bases lay between the germline ends. The germline gives CDR1 MRHNA, CDR2 SNTAGT. CDR3 sequence reads: CASSLEASLGGLNEQFF. The CDR3 DNA sequence: TGTGCCAGCAGTCTAGAGGCTAGCCTGGGGGGGCTGAATGAGCAGTTCTTC.